The subject of this entry is one T cell receptor beta chain. The antigen is not known. The sample comes from a study of a mutant IDH1 vaccine in newly diagnosed glioma. Study-level information: Sex distribution of treated patients was approximately 60% male and 37.5% female; mean age was around 40 years.

The protocol was immunoSEQ multiplex PCR, while the TCRdb copy is restricted to in-frame clones and leaves out a portion. In the table there are tens of thousands of clones, 70% to 85% of which are singletons. The germline CDR1 and CDR2 sequences are KGHSH and LQKENI. V was clipped by 3 bases and J by 0 bases, with 15 bases between them. The CDR3 is 18 residues long. The time point was: week 11, during vaccination. In every dose of vaccine, 300 ug of mutant IDH1 20-mer peptide was given alongside topical imiquimod. The material sequenced was PBMCs, taken from a glioma patient whose treatment included an IDH1 peptide vaccine. The chain has TRBV18 and TRBJ1-6; tentatively, D is TRBD1 (5 bases). This TCR derives from a woman aged 45-59 years with glioma. The CDR3 DNA reads as TGTGCCAGCTCACCGGAAGAAGCAGGGAGCTCCTATAATTCACCCCTCCACTTT. Translated, it gives CASSPEEAGSSYNSPLHF.